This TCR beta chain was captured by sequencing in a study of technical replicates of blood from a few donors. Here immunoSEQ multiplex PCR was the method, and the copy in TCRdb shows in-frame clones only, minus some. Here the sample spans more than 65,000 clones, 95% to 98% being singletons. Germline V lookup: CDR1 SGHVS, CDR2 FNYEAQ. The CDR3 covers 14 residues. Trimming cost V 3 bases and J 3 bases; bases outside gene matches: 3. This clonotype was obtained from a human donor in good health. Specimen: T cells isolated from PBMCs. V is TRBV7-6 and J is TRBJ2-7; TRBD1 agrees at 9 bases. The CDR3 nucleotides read TGTGCCAGCAGCTTTGGGACAGGGTTCTACGAGCAGTACTTC. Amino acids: CASSFGTGFYEQYF.